The entry that follows covers one TCR beta chain sequence. The read comes to an end 3 residues before the CDR3 does, leaving the germline J gene to fill in the end. V was clipped by 4 bases and J by 4 bases, with 8 bases between them. This CDR3 has 11 amino acids. Germline lookup yields CDR1 DFQATT and CDR2 SNEGSKA (reference sequence). The data were produced by immunoSEQ multiplex PCR, yet TCRdb's version contains in-frame clones alone and is incomplete. This listing includes about 40,000 clones. The sample is drawn from a study of T cells in women clearing cervical HPV infection. This rearrangement joins TRBV20-1 to TRBJ2-7; possible D gene TRBD1, 6 bases. Sequences were obtained from blood buffy coat. This sequence was found in a woman between 18 and 70 years old with a cervical HPV16 infection that either progressed to CIN3+ or cleared (not recorded which). The part of the CDR3 DNA that was read is TGCAGTGCTACACAGGGATACGAG. Translation gives CSATQGYE. The whole CDR3 region reads CSATQGYEQYF.